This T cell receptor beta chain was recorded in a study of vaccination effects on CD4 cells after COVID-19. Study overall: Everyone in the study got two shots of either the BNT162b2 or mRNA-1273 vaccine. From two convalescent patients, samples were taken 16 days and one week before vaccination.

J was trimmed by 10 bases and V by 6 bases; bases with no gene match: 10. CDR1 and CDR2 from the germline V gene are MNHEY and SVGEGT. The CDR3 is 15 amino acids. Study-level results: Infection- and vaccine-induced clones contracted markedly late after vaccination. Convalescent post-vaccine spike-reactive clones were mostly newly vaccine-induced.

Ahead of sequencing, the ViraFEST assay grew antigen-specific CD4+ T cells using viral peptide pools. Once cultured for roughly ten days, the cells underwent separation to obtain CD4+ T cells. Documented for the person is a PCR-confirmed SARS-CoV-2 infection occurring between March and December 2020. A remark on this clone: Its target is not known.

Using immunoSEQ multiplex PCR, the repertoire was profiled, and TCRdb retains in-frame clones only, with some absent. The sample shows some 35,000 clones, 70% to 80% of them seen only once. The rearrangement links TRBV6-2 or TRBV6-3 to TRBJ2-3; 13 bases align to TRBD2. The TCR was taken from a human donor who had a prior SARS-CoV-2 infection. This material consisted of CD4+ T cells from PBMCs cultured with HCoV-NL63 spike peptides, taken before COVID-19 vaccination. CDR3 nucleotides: TGTGCCAGCAGCCCAGTTGGACTAGCGGGAGTTCCGCAGTATTTT. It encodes CASSPVGLAGVPQYF.